The 15 T cell receptor beta chains presented below share a single source sample, sequenced in a study of cytomegalovirus exposure and HLA in healthy donors. In the PCR, 60 Vbeta and 13 Jbeta primers were used. Here immunoSEQ multiplex PCR was the method, and the copy in TCRdb shows in-frame clones only, minus some. Among about 130,000 clones listed, 80% were seen once. The sequenced material came from PBMCs. Source of these receptors: a man between 40 and 49 years old in good health and CMV-seronegative.

This chain joins TRBV20-1 and TRBJ1-5, with D uncertain. Deletions cut 6 bases from V and 5 bases from J, with 8 bases between. The CDR3 has 11 residues. From germline, CDR1 is DFQATT and CDR2 SNEGSKA (reference sequence). The CDR3 nucleotides read TGCAGTGCCACAGTAGATCAGCCCCAGCATTTT. It encodes CSATVDQPQHF.

The chain has TRBV7-2 and TRBJ2-3; tentatively, D is TRBD1 (5 bases). V was trimmed by 5 bases and J by 1 base, leaving 10 bases between them. The CDR3 spans 14 residues. The germline V gene encodes CDR1 SGHTA and CDR2 FQGNSA. CDR3 residues: CASSLKTGTDTQYF. CDR3 nucleotides: TGTGCCAGCAGCCTCAAGACAGGCACAGATACGCAGTATTTT.

In this sample, this clone turned up a few times. The V and J genes are TRBV2 and TRBJ2-5; D might be TRBD1 (5 bases). Trimming removed 5 bases at V and 6 bases at J, with 13 bases between. Germline V gene sequence: CDR1 SNHLY, CDR2 FYNNEI. The CDR3 has 13 amino acids. This CDR3 is CASSTDSPQTQYF. Here the CDR3 DNA reads TGTGCCAGCAGTACAGACAGTCCGCAGACCCAGTACTTC.

V usage is TRBV11-2 and J usage is TRBJ1-1; tentatively, D is TRBD1 (6 bases). The CDR3 spans 13 residues. Trimming left V 3 bases short and J 5 bases short, with 10 bases between. Germline lookup yields CDR1 SGHAT and CDR2 FQNNGV. CDR3 nucleotide sequence: TGTGCCAGCAGCTTTGCAGGGGAAACTGAAGCTTTCTTT. It translates to CASSFAGETEAFF.

CDR3 amino acids: CASSPLDGTDTQYF. The CDR3 coding sequence is TGTGCCAGCAGCCCACTAGACGGCACAGATACGCAGTATTTT. J is TRBJ2-3 and V is TRBV6-4; D perhaps matches TRBD2 (5 bases). CDR1 is MRHNA and CDR2 is SNTAGT in the germline V gene. Trimming removed 6 bases from V and 1 base from J, with 11 bases in between. This CDR3 is 14 amino acids long.

The gene calls are TRBV5-1 and TRBJ2-1, with 7 bases that match TRBD1. Germline V gene sequence: CDR1 SGHRS, CDR2 YFSETQ. The CDR3 length is 14 residues. The V segment lost 4 bases and the J segment 3 bases; nucleotides outside the gene matches: 4. The CDR3 DNA follows: TGCGCCAGCAGCCCGGGACAGAGCTACAATGAGCAGTTCTTC. This gives the protein CASSPGQSYNEQFF.

This clone was detected once. The chain carries TRBV18 and TRBJ1-1; D remains unclear. The CDR3 consists of 16 residues. Germline V gene sequence: CDR1 KGHSH, CDR2 LQKENI. V lost 3 bases, J lost 0 bases, and 14 bases lay in between. CDR3 nucleotide sequence: TGTGCCAGCTCACCCACCTCCGGGGAGATGAACACTGAAGCTTTCTTT. Protein product: CASSPTSGEMNTEAFF.

The rearrangement links TRBV27 to TRBJ2-2, with D perhaps TRBD1 (5 bases). Germline CDR1 reads MNHEY; CDR2 reads SMNVEV (reference sequence). This CDR3 has 17 amino acids. V lost 2 bases and J lost 1, with 14 bases in between. The CDR3 loop is CASSLKGLWVNTGELFF. In DNA, the CDR3 is TGTGCCAGCAGTTTAAAGGGGCTTTGGGTGAACACCGGGGAGCTGTTTTTT.

The chain recombines TRBV7-2 with TRBJ2-7, with D uncertain. The CDR3 spans 11 residues. Looked up from germline, CDR1 is SGHTA and CDR2 is FQGNSA. With 5 bases removed from V and 2 bases from J, the gap between germline ends came to 4 bases. DNA of the CDR3: TGTGCCAGCAGCCAGGCCTACGAGCAGTACTTC. As protein: CASSQAYEQYF.

The chain uses TRBV7-8 and TRBJ2-3, with D possibly being TRBD2 (5 bases). The germline V and J ends were trimmed by 4 bases and 0 bases, with 14 bases remaining between them. Germline V gene lookup returns CDR1 SGHVS and CDR2 FQNEAQ. The CDR3 has 16 residues. This chain's CDR3 is CASSSGRDTSTDTQYF. DNA for the CDR3: TGTGCCAGCAGCTCCGGACGGGATACTAGCACAGATACGCAGTATTTT.

The chain couples TRBV29-1 to TRBJ2-3; possibly TRBD1 for D (5 bases). Germline V gene data show CDR1 as SQVTM and CDR2 as ANQGSEA. This CDR3 has 16 residues. Trimming removed 1 base from V and 1 base from J, with 15 bases in between. This CDR3 is CSVEGGRVVGTDTQYF. As DNA, the CDR3 is TGCAGCGTTGAAGGGGGCCGAGTGGTGGGCACAGATACGCAGTATTTT.

The rearrangement joins TRBV6-5 to TRBJ2-5; 9 nucleotides match TRBD2. V dropped 7 bases and J dropped 4; count of bases not matched to a gene: 10. CDR3 length: 15 residues. Germline V lookup: CDR1 MNHEY, CDR2 SVGAGI. In DNA form, the CDR3 reads TGTGCCAGCATGGTTGGCGGGGGGGCCGGAGAGACCCAGTACTTC. Translation gives CASMVGGGAGETQYF.

The gene calls are TRBV6-1 and TRBJ1-1; 12 bases are shared with TRBD1. Germline lookup yields CDR1 MNHNS and CDR2 SASEGT. V shed 7 bases, J shed 11 bases, and the junction held 11 bases outside the gene matches. The CDR3 runs 14 residues. The CDR3 nucleotides read TGTGCCAGCAACCTCGGGACAGGGGGCGCGAATGCTTTCTTT. This encodes CASNLGTGGANAFF.

This chain uses TRBV7-2 with TRBJ1-2; TRBD1 agrees at 8 bases. CDR1 SGHTA and CDR2 FQGNSA come from the germline V gene. This CDR3 has 16 amino acids. The V gene end was trimmed by 4 bases and the J gene end by 5 bases; junction bases not matched to a gene: 12. The CDR3 DNA is TGTGCCAGCAGCTCCGCCGGACAGGGTGGGCTTTATGGCTACACCTTC. Translation: CASSSAGQGGLYGYTF. Together with reference TRBV7-2 and TRBJ1-2, the CDR3 gives the full variable domain: GAGVSQSPSNKVTEKGKDVELRCDPISGHTALYWYRQSLGQGLEFLIYFQGNSAPDKSGLPSDRFSAERTGGSVSTLTIQRTQQEDSAVYLCASSSAGQGGLYGYTFGSGTRLTVV.

This chain connects TRBV4-2 to TRBJ2-2; tentative D call: TRBD2 (6 bases). The CDR3 totals 16 residues. V lost 4 bases and J lost 0, with 12 bases in between. The germline gives CDR1 LGHNA, CDR2 YNFKEQ. Here the CDR3 DNA reads TGTGCCAGCAGCCCCATTCTAGCGACGAACACCGGGGAGCTGTTTTTT. Translated: CASSPILATNTGELFF.